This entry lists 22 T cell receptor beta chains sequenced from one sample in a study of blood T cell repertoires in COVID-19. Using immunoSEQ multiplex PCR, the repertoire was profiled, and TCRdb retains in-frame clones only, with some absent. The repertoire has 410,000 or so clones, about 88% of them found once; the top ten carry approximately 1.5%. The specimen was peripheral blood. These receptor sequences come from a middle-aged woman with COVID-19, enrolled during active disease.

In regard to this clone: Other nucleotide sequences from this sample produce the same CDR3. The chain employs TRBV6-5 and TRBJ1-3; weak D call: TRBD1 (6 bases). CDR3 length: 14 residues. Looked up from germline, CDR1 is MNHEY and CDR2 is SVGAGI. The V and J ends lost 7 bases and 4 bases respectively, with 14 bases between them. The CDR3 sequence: CASTRGGSGNTIYF. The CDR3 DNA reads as TGTGCCAGCACTCGAGGGGGTTCCGGAAACACCATATATTTT.

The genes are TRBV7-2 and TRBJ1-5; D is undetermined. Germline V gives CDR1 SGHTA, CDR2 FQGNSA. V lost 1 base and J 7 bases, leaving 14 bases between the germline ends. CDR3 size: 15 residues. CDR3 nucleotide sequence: TGTGCCAGCAGCTTAGGATCTGGGTCGGGGCAGCCCCAGCATTTT. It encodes CASSLGSGSGQPQHF.

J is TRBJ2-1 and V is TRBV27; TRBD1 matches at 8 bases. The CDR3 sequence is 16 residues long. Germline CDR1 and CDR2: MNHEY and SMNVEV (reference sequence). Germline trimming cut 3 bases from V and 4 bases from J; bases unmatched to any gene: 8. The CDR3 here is CASSLFGQGAYNEQFF. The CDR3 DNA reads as TGTGCCAGCAGTTTGTTCGGGCAGGGGGCTTACAATGAGCAGTTCTTC.

CDR3 residues: CASSRDRTYLNTEAFF. DNA for the CDR3: TGTGCCAGCAGCCGGGACAGGACCTACCTGAACACTGAAGCTTTCTTT. V usage is TRBV6-2 or TRBV6-3 and J usage is TRBJ1-1, with TRBD1 identical over 8 bases. Germline V lookup: CDR1 MNHEY, CDR2 SVGEGT. The V and J ends lost 6 bases and 0 bases, in that order; junction bases with no gene match: 9. This CDR3 contains 16 residues.

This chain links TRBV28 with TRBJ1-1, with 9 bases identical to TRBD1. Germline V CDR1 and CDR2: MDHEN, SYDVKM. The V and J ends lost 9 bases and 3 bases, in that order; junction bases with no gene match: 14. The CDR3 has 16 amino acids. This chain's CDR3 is CASHGNRGRLDTEAFF. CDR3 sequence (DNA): TGTGCCAGTCACGGGAACAGGGGGCGCTTGGACACTGAAGCTTTCTTT.

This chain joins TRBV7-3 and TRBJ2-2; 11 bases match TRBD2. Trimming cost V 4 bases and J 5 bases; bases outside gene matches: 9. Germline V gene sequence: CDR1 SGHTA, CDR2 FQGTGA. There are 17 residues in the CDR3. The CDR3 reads CASSSTAGTSGTGELFF. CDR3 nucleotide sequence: TGTGCCAGCAGCTCTACGGCCGGGACTAGCGGTACCGGGGAGCTGTTTTTT.

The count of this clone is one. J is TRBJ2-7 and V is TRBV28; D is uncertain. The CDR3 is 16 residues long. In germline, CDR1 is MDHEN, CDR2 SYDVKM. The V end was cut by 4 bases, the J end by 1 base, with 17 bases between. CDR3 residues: CASSSPGDALSYEQYF. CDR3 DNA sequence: TGTGCCAGCAGTTCACCCGGAGACGCACTTTCCTACGAGCAGTACTTC. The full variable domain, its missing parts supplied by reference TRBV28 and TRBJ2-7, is DVKVTQSSRYLVKRTGEKVFLECVQDMDHENMFWYRQDPGLGLRLIYFSYDVKMKEKGDIPEGYSVSREKKERFSLILESASTNQTSMYLCASSSPGDALSYEQYFGPGTRLTVT.

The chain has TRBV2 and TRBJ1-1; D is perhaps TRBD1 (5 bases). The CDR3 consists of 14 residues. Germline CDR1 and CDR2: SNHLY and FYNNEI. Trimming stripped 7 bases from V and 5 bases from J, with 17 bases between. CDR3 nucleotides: TGTGCCAGCATCTTGATGTTGGGGGGGACTGAAGCTTTCTTT. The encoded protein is CASILMLGGTEAFF.

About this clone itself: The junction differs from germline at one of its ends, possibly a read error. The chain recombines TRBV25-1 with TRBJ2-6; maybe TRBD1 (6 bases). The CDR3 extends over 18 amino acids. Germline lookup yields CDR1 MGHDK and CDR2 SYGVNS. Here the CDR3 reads CASSESWGRGIGPNVLTF. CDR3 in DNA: TGTGCCAGCAGTGAATCCTGGGGAAGGGGGATTGGGCCCAACGTCCTGACTTTC.

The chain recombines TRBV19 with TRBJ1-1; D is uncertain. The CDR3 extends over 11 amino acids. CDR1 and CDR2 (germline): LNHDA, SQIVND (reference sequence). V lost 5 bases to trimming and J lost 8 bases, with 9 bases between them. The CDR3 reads CASSLGDEAFF. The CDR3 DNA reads TGTGCCAGTAGTTTGGGAGACGAAGCTTTCTTT.

The CDR3 coding sequence is TGTGCCAGCAGCCCGGAGGTCCTCCTAGCGGGGGCCACCTACAATGAGCAGTTCTTC. Residues: CASSPEVLLAGATYNEQFF. J is TRBJ2-1 and V is TRBV7-3; the match to TRBD2 covers 10 bases. The CDR3 runs 19 residues. Looked up from germline, CDR1 is SGHTA and CDR2 is FQGTGA. The J segment lost 2 bases and the V segment lost 5 bases, leaving 15 bases of the junction unmatched.

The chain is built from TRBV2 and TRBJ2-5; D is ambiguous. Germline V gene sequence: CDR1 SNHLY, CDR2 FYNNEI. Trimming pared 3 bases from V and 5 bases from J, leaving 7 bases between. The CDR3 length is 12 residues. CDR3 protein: CASSDQRETQYF. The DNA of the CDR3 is TGTGCCAGCAGTGACCAGAGGGAGACCCAGTACTTC.

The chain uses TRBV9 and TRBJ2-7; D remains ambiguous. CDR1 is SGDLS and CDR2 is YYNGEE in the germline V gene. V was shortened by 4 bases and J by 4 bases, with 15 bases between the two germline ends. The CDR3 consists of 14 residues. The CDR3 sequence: CASSPQLPPYEQYF. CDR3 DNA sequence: TGTGCCAGCAGCCCTCAACTCCCCCCGTACGAGCAGTACTTC.

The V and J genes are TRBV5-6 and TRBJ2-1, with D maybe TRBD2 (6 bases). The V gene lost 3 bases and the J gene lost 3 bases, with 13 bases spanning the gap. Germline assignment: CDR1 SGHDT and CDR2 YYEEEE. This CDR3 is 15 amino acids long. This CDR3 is CASSSRGRLYNEQFF. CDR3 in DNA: TGTGCCAGCAGCTCCCGGGGGAGACTCTACAATGAGCAGTTCTTC.

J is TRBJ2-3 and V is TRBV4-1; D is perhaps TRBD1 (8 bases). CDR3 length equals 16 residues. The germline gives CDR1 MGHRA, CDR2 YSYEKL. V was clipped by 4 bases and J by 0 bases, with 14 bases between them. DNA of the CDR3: TGCGCCAGCAGCCCCACAGGGGGGGGGAGCACAGATACGCAGTATTTT. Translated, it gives CASSPTGGGSTDTQYF.

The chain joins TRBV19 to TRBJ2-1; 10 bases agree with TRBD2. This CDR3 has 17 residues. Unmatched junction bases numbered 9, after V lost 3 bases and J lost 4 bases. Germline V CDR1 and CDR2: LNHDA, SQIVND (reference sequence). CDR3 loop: CASSIPGTSDIYNEQFF. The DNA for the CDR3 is TGTGCCAGTAGTATCCCCGGGACTAGCGACATTTACAATGAGCAGTTCTTC.

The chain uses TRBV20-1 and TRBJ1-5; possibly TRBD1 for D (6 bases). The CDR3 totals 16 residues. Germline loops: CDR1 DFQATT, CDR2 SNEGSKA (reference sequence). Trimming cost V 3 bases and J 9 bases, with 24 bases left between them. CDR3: CSASPSRRDTRAPQHF. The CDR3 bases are TGCAGTGCTAGTCCTAGTCGCCGGGACACCAGGGCGCCCCAGCATTTT.

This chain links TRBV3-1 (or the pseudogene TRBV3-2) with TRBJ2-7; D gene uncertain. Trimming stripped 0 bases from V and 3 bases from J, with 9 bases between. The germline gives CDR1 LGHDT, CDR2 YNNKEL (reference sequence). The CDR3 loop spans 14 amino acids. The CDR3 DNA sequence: TGTGCCAGCAGCCAAGATCTCGCTAACTACGAGCAGTACTTC. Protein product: CASSQDLANYEQYF.

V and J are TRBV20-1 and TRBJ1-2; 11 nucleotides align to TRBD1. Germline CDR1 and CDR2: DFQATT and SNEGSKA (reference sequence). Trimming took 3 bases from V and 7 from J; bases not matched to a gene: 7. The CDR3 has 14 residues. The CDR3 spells CSASLGTGGGGYTF. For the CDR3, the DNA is TGCAGTGCTAGTCTTGGGACAGGGGGAGGTGGCTACACCTTC.

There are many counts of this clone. The CDR3 spells CASSDSEGAYGYTF. CDR3 DNA: TGTGCCAGCAGTGACTCGGAGGGGGCGTATGGCTACACCTTC. The gene calls are TRBV6-4 and TRBJ1-2; 7 bases match TRBD1. Looked up from germline, CDR1 is MRHNA and CDR2 is SNTAGT. This CDR3 is 14 amino acids long. V shed 0 bases, J shed 5 bases, and the junction held 3 bases outside the gene matches.

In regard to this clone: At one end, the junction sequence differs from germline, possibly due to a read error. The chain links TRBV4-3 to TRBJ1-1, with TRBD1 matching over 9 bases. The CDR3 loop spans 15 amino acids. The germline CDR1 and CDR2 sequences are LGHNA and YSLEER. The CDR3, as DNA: TGCGCCAGCAGCCAAGGGACAGGGGCTAACAATGAAGCTTTCTTT. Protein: CASSQGTGANNEAFF.

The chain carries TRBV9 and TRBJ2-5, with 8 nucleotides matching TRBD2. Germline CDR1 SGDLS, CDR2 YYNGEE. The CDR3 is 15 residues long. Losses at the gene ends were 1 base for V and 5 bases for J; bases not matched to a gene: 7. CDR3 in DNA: TGTGCCAGCAGCGTATCCGGCGGGGGGTTTGAGACCCAGTACTTC. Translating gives CASSVSGGGFETQYF.